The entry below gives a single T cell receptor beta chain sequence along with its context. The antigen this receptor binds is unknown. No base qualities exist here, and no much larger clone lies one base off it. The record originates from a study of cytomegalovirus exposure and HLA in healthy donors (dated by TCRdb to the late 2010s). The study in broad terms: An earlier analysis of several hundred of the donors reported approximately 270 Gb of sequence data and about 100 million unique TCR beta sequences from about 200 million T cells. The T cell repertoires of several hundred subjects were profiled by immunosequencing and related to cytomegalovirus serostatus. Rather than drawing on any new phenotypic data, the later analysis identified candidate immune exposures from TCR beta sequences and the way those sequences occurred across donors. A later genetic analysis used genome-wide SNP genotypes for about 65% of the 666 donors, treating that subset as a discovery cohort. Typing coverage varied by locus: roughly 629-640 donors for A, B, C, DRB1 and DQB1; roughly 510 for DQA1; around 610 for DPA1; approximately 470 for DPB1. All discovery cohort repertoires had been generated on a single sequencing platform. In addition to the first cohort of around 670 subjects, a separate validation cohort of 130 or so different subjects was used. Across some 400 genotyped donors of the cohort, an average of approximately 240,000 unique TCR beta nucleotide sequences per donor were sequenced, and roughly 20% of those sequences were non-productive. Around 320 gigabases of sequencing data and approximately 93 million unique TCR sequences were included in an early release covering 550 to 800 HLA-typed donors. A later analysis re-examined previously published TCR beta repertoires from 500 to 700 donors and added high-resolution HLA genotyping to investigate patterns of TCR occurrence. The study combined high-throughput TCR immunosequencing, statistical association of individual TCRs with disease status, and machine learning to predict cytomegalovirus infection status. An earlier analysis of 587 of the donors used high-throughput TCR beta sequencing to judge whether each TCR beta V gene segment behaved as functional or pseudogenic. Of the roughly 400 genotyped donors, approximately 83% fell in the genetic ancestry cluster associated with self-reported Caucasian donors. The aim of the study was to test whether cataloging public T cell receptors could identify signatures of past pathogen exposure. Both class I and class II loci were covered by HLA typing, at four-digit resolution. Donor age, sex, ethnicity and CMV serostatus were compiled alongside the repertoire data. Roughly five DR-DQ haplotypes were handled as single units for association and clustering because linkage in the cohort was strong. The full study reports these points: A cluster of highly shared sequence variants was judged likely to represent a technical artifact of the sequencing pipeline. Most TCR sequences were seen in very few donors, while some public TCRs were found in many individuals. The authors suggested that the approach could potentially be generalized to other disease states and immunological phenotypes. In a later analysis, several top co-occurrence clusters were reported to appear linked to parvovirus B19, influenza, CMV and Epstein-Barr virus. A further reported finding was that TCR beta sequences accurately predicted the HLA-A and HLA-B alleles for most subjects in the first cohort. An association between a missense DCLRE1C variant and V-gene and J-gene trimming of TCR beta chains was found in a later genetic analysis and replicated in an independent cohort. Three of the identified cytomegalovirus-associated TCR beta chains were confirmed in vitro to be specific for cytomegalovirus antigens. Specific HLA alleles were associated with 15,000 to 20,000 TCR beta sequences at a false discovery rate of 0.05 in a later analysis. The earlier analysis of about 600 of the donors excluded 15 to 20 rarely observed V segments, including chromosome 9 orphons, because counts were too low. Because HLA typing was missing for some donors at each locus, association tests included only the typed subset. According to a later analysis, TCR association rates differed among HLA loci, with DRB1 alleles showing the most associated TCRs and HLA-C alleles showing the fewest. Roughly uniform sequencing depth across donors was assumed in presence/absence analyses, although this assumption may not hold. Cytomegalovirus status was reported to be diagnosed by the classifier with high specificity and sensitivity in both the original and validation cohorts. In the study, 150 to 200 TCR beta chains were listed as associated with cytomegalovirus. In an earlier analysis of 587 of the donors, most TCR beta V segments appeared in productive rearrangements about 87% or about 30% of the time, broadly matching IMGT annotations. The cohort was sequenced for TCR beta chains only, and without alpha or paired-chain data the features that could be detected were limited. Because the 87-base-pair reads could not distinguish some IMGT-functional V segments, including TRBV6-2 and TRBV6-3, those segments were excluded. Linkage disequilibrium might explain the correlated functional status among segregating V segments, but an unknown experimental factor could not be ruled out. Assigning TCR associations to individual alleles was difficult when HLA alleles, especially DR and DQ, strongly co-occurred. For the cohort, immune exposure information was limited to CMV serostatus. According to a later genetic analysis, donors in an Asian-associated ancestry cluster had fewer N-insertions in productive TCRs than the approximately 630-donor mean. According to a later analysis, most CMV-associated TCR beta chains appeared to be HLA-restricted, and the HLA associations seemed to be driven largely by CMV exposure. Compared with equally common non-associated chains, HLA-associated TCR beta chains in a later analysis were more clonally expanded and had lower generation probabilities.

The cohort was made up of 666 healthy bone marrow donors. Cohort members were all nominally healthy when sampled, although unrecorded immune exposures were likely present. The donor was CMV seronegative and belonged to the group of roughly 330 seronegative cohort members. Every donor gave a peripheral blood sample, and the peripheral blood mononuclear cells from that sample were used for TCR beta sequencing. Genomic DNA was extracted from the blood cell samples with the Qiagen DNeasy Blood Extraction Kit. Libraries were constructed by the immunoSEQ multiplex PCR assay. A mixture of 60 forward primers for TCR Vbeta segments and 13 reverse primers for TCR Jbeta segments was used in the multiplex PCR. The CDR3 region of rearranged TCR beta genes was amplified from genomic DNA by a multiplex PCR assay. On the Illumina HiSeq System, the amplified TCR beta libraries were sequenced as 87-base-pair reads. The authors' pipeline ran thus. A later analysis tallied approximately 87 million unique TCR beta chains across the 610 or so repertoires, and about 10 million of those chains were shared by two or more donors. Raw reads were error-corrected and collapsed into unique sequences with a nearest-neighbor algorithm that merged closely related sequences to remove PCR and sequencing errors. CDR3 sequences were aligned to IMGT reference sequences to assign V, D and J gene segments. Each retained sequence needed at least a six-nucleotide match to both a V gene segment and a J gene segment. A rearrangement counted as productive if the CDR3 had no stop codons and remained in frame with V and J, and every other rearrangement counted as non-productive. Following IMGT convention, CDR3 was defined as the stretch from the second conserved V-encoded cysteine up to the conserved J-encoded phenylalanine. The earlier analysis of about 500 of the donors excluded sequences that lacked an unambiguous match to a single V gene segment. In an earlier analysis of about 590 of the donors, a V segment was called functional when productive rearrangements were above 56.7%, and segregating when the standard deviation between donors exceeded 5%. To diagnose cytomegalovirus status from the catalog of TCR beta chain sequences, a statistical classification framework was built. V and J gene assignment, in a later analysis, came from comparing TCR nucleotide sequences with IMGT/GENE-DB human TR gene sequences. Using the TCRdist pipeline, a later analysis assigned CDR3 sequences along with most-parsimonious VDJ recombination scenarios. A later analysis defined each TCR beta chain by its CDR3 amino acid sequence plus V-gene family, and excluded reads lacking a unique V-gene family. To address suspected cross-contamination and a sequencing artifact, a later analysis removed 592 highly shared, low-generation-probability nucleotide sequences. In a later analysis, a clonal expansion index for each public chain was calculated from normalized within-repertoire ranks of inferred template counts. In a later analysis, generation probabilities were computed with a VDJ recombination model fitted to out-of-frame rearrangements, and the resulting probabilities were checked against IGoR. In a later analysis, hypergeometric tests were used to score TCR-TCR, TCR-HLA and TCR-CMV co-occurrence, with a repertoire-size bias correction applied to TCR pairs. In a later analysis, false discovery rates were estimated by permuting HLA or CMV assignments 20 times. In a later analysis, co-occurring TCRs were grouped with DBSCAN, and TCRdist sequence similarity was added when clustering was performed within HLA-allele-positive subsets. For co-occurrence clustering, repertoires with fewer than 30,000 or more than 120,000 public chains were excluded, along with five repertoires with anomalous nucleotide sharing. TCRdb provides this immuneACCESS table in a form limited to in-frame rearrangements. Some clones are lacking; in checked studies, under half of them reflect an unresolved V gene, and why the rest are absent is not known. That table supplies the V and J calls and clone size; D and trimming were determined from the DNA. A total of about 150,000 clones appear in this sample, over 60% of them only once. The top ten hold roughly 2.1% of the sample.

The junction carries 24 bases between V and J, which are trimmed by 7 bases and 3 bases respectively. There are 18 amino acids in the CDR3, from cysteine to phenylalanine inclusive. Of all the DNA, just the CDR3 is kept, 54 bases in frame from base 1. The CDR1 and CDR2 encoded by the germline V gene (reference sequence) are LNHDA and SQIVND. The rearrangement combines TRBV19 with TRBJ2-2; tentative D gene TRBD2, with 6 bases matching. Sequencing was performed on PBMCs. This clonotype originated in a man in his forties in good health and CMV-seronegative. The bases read TGTGCCAGTACCCTCGTGAGCGGAGGGGCACCTGACACCGGGGAGCTGTTTTTT. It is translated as CASTLVSGGAPDTGELFF.